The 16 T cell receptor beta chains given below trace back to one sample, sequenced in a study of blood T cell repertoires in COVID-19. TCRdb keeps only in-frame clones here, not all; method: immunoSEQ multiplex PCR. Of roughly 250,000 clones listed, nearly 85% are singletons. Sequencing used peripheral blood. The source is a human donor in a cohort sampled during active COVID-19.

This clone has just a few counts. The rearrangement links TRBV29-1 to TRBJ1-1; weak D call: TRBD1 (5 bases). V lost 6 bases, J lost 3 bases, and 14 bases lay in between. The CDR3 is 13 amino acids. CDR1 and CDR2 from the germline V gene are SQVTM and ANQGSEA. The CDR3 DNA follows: TGCAGCGTCCGGTGGGGGGTCTACACTGAAGCTTTCTTT. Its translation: CSVRWGVYTEAFF. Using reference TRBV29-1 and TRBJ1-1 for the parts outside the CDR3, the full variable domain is SAVISQKPSRDICQRGTSLTIQCQVDSQVTMMFWYRQQPGQSLTLIATANQGSEATYESGFVIDKFPISRPNLTFSTLTVSNMSPEDSSIYLCSVRWGVYTEAFFGQGTRLTVV.

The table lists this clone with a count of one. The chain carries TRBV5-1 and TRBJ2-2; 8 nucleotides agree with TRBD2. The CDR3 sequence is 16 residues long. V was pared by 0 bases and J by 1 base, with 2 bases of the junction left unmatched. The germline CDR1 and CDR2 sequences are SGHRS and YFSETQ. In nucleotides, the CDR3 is TGCGCCAGCAGCTTGGAGCTAGCGGGGAACACCGGGGAGCTGTTTTTT. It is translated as CASSLELAGNTGELFF. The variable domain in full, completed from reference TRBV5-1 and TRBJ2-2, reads KAGVTQTPRYLIKTRGQQVTLSCSPISGHRSVSWYQQTPGQGLQFLFEYFSETQRNKGNFPGRFSGRQFSNSRSEMNVSTLELGDSALYLCASSLELAGNTGELFFGEGSRLTVL.

CDR3 bases: TGTGCCAGCAGTCGGTCCCTACAGGTTCTCTATGGCTACACCTTC. It codes for CASSRSLQVLYGYTF. This chain connects TRBV6-5 to TRBJ1-2; D is possibly TRBD1 (5 bases). Trimming removed 5 bases at V and 4 bases at J, with 17 bases between. CDR1 and CDR2 (germline): MNHEY, SVGAGI. This CDR3 contains 15 residues.

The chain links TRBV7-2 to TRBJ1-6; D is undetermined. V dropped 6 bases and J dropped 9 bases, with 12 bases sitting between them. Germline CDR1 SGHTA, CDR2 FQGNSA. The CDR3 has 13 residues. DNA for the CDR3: TGTGCCAGCAGGAGGAGGGAAGCTTCACCCCTCCACTTT. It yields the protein CASRRREASPLHF.

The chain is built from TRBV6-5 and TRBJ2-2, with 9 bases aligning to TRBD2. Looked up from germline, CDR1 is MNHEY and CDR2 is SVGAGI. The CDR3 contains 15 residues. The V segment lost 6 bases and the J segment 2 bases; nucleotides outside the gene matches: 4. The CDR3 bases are TGTGCCAGCAGAGGCGGGAGGGTAAACACCGGGGAGCTGTTTTTT. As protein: CASRGGRVNTGELFF.

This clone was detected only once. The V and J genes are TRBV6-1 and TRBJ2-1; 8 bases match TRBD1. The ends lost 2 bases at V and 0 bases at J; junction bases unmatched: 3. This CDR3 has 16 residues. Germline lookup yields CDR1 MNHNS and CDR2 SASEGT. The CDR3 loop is CASSERTGSSYNEQFF. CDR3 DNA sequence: TGTGCCAGCAGTGAAAGGACAGGGTCCTCCTACAATGAGCAGTTCTTC.

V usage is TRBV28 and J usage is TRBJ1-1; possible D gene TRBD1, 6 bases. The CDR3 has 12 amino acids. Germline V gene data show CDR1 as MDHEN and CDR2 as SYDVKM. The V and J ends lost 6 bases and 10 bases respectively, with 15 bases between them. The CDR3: CASRTTGFAAFF. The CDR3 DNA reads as TGTGCCAGCAGAACCACAGGGTTTGCAGCTTTCTTT.

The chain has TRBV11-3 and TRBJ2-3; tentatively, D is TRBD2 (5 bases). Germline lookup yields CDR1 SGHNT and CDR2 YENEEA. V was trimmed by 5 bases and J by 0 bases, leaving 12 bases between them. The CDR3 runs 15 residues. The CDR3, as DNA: TGTGCCAGCAGCCTCTCGGAGCGGAGCACAGATACGCAGTATTTT. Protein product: CASSLSERSTDTQYF.

The CDR3 bases are TGTGCCAGCAGCTTCGGGGGCTCCTACAATGAGCAGTTCTTC. Protein sequence: CASSFGGSYNEQFF. This rearrangement joins TRBV5-4 to TRBJ2-1; D may be TRBD2 (6 bases). The CDR3 contains 14 residues. Germline V gene data show CDR1 as SGHNT and CDR2 as YYREEE (reference sequence). The germline V and J ends were trimmed by 2 bases and 0 bases, with 6 bases remaining between them.

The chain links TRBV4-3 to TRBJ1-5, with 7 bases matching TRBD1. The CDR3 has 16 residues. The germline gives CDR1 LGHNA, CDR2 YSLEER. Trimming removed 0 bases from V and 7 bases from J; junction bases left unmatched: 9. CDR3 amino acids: CASSQDRGTVPQPQHF. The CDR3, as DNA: TGCGCCAGCAGCCAAGATAGGGGGACAGTCCCCCAGCCCCAGCATTTT.

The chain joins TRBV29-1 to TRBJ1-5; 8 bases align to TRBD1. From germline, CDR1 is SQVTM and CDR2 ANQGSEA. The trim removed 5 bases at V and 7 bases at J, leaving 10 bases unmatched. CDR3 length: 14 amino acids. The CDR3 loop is CSVTDRGWDQPQHF. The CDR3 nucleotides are TGCAGCGTTACCGACAGGGGCTGGGACCAGCCCCAGCATTTT.

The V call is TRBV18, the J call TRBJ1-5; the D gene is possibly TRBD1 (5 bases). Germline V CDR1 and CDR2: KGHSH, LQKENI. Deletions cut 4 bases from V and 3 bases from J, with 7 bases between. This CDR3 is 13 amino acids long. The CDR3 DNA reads TGTGCCAGCTCACGCGGGGCCAATCAGCCCCAGCATTTT. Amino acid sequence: CASSRGANQPQHF. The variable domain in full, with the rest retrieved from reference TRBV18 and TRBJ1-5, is NAGVMQNPRHLVRRRGQEARLRCSPMKGHSHVYWYRQLPEEGLKFMVYLQKENIIDESGMPKERFSAEFPKEGPSILRIQQVVRGDSAAYFCASSRGANQPQHFGDGTRLSIL.

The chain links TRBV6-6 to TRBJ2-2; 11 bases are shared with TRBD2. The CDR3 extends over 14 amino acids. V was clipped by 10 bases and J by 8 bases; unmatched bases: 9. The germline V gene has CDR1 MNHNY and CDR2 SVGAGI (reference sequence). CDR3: CATTGTSGLGELFF. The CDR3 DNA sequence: TGTGCCACAACCGGGACTAGCGGTTTAGGGGAGCTGTTTTTT.

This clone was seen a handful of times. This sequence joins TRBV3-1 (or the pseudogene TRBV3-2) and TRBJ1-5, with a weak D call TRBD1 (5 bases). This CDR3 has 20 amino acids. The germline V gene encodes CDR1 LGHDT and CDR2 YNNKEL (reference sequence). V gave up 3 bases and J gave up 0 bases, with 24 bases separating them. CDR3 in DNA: TGTGCCAGCAGCCATGGTGACAACGGGGGTGTCAAACGTAGCAATCAGCCCCAGCATTTT. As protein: CASSHGDNGGVKRSNQPQHF.

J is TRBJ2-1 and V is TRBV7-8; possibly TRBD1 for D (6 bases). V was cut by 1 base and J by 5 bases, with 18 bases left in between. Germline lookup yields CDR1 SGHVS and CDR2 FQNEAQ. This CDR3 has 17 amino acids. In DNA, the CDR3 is TGTGCCAGCAGCTTAGTGCCCACAGGGTCTATAGACAATGAGCAGTTCTTC. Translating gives CASSLVPTGSIDNEQFF.

In DNA, the CDR3 is TGCGCCAGCAGCTCGACTAGCGGGAGGGGCAATGAGCAGTTCTTC. As protein: CASSSTSGRGNEQFF. The rearrangement uses TRBV5-1 and TRBJ2-1; 14 positions match TRBD2. This CDR3 region has 15 residues. Unmatched junction bases numbered 2, after V lost 3 bases and J lost 6 bases. In germline, CDR1 is SGHRS, CDR2 YFSETQ.